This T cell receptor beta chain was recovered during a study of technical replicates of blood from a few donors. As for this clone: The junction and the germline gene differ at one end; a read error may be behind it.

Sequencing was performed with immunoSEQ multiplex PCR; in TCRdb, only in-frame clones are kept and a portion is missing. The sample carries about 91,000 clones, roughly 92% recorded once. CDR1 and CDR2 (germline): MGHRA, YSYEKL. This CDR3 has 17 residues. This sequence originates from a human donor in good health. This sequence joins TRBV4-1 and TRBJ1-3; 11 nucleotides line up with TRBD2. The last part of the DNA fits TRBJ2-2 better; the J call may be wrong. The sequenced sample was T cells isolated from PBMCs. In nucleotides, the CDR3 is TGCGCCAGCAGCCAAGAGGGACTAGCGGCTAACACCGGGGGGCTGTTTTTT. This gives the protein CASSQEGLAANTGGLFF.